These 12 T cell receptor beta chains were all obtained from the same sample, sequenced in a study of vaccination and CD4 T cells after COVID-19. This sample's treatment: approximately 11-day PBMC culture with coronavirus spike peptide pools or control peptides (ViraFEST assay). These receptors are not linked to any known antigen. Oncomine TCR Beta short-read sequencing was applied to DNA from cultured CD4+ T cells. TCRdb analysed the PCR reads with MiXCR anew, one entry per CDR3 protein. The repertoire holds some 19,000 distinct CDR3 sequences, with around 41% as singletons. Sample: cultured CD4+ T cells from blood. The receptors originated from a human donor with COVID-19.

This clonotype has a handful of counts. The chain employs TRBV6-1 and TRBJ1-5; 12 bases fit TRBD1. Trimming cost V 5 bases and J 6 bases; bases outside gene matches: 5. This CDR3 contains 15 residues. Germline CDR1 MNHNS, CDR2 SASEGT. CDR3: CASSSRDRGRQPQHF. As DNA, the CDR3 is TGTGCCAGCAGTAGCCGGGACAGGGGGCGTCAGCCCCAGCATTTT.

The J gene is TRBJ1-2, the V gene TRBV19; D might be TRBD1 (5 bases). Germline V lookup: CDR1 LNHDA, CDR2 SQIVND (reference sequence). This CDR3 is built from 13 residues. V shed 6 bases and J shed 6 bases, with 14 bases lying between them. The DNA of the CDR3 is TGTGCCAGTAGATTACAGGTACCTGATGGCTACACCTTC. Translation gives CASRLQVPDGYTF. Full variable domain (rest looked up from reference TRBV19 and TRBJ1-2): DGGITQSPKYLFRKEGQNVTLSCEQNLNHDAMYWYRQDPGQGLRLIYYSQIVNDFQKGDIAEGYSVSREKKESFPLTVTSAQKNPTAFYLCASRLQVPDGYTFGSGTRLTVV.

This clonotype turned up a few times. The chain uses TRBV20-1 and TRBJ1-4, with TRBD1 matching over 9 bases. The germline V gene encodes CDR1 DFQATT and CDR2 SNEGSKA (reference sequence). The CDR3 consists of 13 residues. Trimming took 6 bases from V and 4 from J; bases not matched to a gene: 3. CDR3 in amino acids: CSAPGQGNEKLFF. The CDR3 region has the DNA TGCAGTGCACCGGGACAGGGTAATGAAAAACTGTTTTTT.

This clonotype was detected only a few times. V usage is TRBV6-1 and J usage is TRBJ1-5, with 9 bases fitting TRBD1. There are 17 residues in the CDR3. V dropped 9 bases and J dropped 0; count of bases not matched to a gene: 12. Germline V gene data show CDR1 as MNHNS and CDR2 as SASEGT. DNA of the CDR3: TGTGCCAGGGTCAAAGGACAGGGGCTTTATAGCAATCAGCCCCAGCATTTT. Protein sequence: CARVKGQGLYSNQPQHF.

This clonotype was seen more than once but under ten times. This rearrangement joins TRBV7-3 to TRBJ1-5; TRBD1 is a possible D gene (6 bases). Trimming left V 5 bases short and J 6 bases short, with 17 bases between. The CDR3 runs to 15 residues. Germline CDR1 is SGHTA and CDR2 is FQGTGA. In DNA, the CDR3 is TGTGCCAGCAGCCCCCAGACAGGAAGGAGTCAGCCCCAGCATTTT. Translated: CASSPQTGRSQPQHF.

This clonotype was found a few times. This chain joins TRBV14 and TRBJ2-7; D remains ambiguous. The ends were cut back, 1 base at V and 3 bases at J, with 4 bases in the middle. Germline CDR1 SGHDN, CDR2 FVKESK. CDR3 length equals 12 residues. This chain's CDR3 is CASSQANYEQYF. The CDR3 coding sequence is TGTGCCAGCAGCCAAGCAAACTACGAGCAGTACTTC.

V usage is TRBV7-8 and J usage is TRBJ2-2, with D perhaps matching TRBD2 (6 bases). The germline CDR1 and CDR2 sequences are SGHVS and FQNEAQ. The CDR3 contains 16 residues. V was trimmed by 5 bases and J by 1 base, leaving 14 bases between them. CDR3 in amino acids: CASSPGTLQNTGELFF. CDR3 sequence (DNA): TGTGCCAGCAGCCCTGGGACTCTACAGAACACCGGGGAGCTGTTTTTT. Variable domain in full (rest from reference TRBV7-8 and TRBJ2-2): GAGVSQSPRYKVAKRGQDVALRCDPISGHVSLFWYQQALGQGPEFLTYFQNEAQLDKSGLPSDRFFAERPEGSVSTLKIQRTQQEDSAVYLCASSPGTLQNTGELFFGEGSRLTVL.

The rearrangement links TRBV7-2 to TRBJ2-3; D may be TRBD1 (5 bases). Trimming took 1 base from V and 5 from J, leaving 10 bases between them. Germline V lookup: CDR1 SGHTA, CDR2 FQGNSA. This CDR3 has 14 residues. CDR3: CASSLDQGIDTQYF. The CDR3 coding sequence is TGTGCCAGCAGCTTAGACCAGGGAATAGATACGCAGTATTTT.

This chain joins TRBV6-5 and TRBJ2-5; D is unclear. The CDR3 has 15 residues. Germline-derived CDR1 and CDR2 are MNHEY and SVGAGI. Trimming left V 0 bases short and J 5 bases short, with 13 bases between. CDR3 in DNA: TGTGCCAGCAGTTACTCGGCCAAAGATACGGAGACCCAGTACTTC. It translates to CASSYSAKDTETQYF.

J is TRBJ2-7 and V is TRBV7-2, with no clear D. CDR3 size: 12 residues. The germline gives CDR1 SGHTA, CDR2 FQGNSA. The V gene lost 0 bases and the J gene lost 6 bases, with 6 bases spanning the gap. Here the CDR3 reads CASSLAGREQYF. The CDR3 bases are TGTGCCAGCAGCTTAGCCGGACGCGAGCAGTACTTC.

This clonotype was seen a few times. V and J are TRBV7-2 and TRBJ2-3; TRBD2 matches at 9 bases. V was clipped by 1 base and J by 4 bases; unmatched bases: 9. Germline CDR1 and CDR2: SGHTA and FQGNSA. The CDR3 loop spans 17 amino acids. CDR3 protein: CASSLEVDSGGADTQYF. The CDR3 DNA reads TGTGCCAGCAGCTTAGAAGTCGATAGCGGGGGTGCAGATACGCAGTATTTT.

V gene TRBV12-3 or TRBV12-4 combines with J gene TRBJ1-2, with no clear D. The V and J ends lost 7 bases and 2 bases respectively, with 14 bases between them. This CDR3 region has 14 residues. The DNA for the CDR3 is TGTGCCAGCACCCTCGGACGGAGAAACTATGGCTACACCTTC. This translates into CASTLGRRNYGYTF.